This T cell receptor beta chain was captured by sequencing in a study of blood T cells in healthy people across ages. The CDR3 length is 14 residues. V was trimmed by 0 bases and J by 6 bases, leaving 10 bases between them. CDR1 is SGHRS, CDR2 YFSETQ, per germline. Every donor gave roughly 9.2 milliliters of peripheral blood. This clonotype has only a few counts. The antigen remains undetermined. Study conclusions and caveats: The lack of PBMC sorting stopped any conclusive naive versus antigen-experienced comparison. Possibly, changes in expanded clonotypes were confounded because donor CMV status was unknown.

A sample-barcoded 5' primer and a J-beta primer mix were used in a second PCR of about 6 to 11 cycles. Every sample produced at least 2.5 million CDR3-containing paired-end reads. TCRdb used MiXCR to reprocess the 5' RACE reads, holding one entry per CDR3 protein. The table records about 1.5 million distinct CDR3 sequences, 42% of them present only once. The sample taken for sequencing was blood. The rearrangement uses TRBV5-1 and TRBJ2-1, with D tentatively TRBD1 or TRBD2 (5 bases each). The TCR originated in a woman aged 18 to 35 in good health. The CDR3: CASSLVGETNEQFF. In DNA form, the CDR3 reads TGCGCCAGCAGCTTGGTGGGGGAGACCAATGAGCAGTTCTTC.